This T cell receptor (beta chain) was recorded in a study of human T cells and chemical hapten exposure (dated by TCRdb to about 2021). In terms of the full investigation: For sensitization, 2% DPC in acetone was applied to a roughly 2 cm by roughly 2 cm area of upper inner arm skin. The mostly female patient cohort included alopecia areata with under or over 50% scalp involvement, alopecia totalis and alopecia universalis. Blood samples were taken from patients before sensitization (week 0) and at 2, 6 and about 24 weeks after DPC sensitization. This study followed changes in the peripheral blood TCR repertoire in vivo during primary and secondary sensitization of alopecia patients to the hapten diphenylcyclopropenone (DPC). Libraries were pooled for sequencing, and per-sample TCR yields varied mainly because of small differences in library volumes within the pool. Patch testing was done on the upper back using Finn chambers containing 0.01% DPC, and results were scored after 6 days according to International Contact Dermatitis Research Group standards. Weekly therapeutic DPC doses were additionally applied to the scalp of patients throughout the roughly 23-week study period. Twenty-nine alopecia patients provided blood for TCR sequencing at one to four time points (pre-sensitization, 2, 6 and 24 weeks). The investigation overall reported the following: Because every patient had alopecia, a presumed autoimmune disease, the patients' immune response might differ from that of healthy individuals. Repeated subsampling changed both the strength of the expansion versus patch-test correlation and the threshold at which that correlation became significant. Patch test score correlated positively with the number of PT1 expanded TCRs, reaching significance at thresholds 8, 16 and 32 but not at 4. DPC sensitization did not change how many TCRs were above 1 in 1000 frequency, and no evidence was found of alterations in global repertoire structure. Significantly more large CDR3 similarity clusters were formed by expanded TCRs than by pre-sensitization or healthy control sets, consistent with antigen-driven responses.

The sample's time point label is to be understood as: patch test 2, 6 weeks after DPC sensitization. Per the publication, the treatment or condition label means: therapeutic diphenylcyclopropenone sensitization with weekly scalp DPC. At each patch-test visit, blood was drawn before the patch test was applied. Eligible patients were aged 18 to 70, diagnosed with alopecia, deemed suitable for DPC therapy, and excluded if pregnant. Unfractionated whole blood was collected in Tempus Blood RNA tubes, and total RNA was extracted from that blood. As concerns this clonotype: Its recognized antigen is unknown. One base away there is no much larger clone; base qualities are not given.

The library was generated by RACE. The sequencer was a NextSeq 500. Library preparation attached unique molecular identifiers to individual cDNA molecules for quantitative, reproducible TCR counting. From each blood RNA sample, both TCR alpha and TCR beta chains were sequenced. In the authors' own workflow: Samples had a median of roughly 87,000 TCRs, with a range from roughly 20,000 to 690,600. V, J and CDR3 annotation of the TCR reads was carried out using the Decombinator software suite. For the PS versus PT1 abundance plots, all samples were subsampled to the same number of TCRs (28,000). TCRs were defined as expanded if absent before sensitization and observed at least eight times at the 2-week time point. TCRdb reprocessing: public reads trimmed at Q25 with fastp, clones called with MiXCR, in-frame beta chains kept. Every CDR3 protein is listed once, alongside the most common genes and DNA of its rows. The V and J calls were not made by the authors but by TCRdb's processing. The sample table records approximately 90,000 distinct CDR3 sequences; about 11% of these occur just once. 2.2% of the sample is held by the ten biggest clonotypes.

This TCR was recovered from a man in his forties with alopecia areata. Some clones in this sample may be carry-over from other donors' samples. The sequencing used whole blood, collected in connection with sensitization to the hapten diphenylcyclopropenone (DPC).

The CDR3 sequence is CASSFWQTYEQYV. DNA sequence: TGTGCCAGCAGCTTTTGGCAGACCTACGAGCAGTACGTC. The rearranged segments are TRBV5-6 and TRBJ2-7, with no reliable assignment of the D segment. The CDR3 spans 13 residues, from the cysteine through the valine. The DNA shown is the 39-base CDR3, in frame from base 1. Trimming removed 2 bases from V and 2 bases from J, leaving 8 bases between the germline ends. In the germline V gene, CDR1 corresponds to SGHDT and CDR2 to YYEEEE.